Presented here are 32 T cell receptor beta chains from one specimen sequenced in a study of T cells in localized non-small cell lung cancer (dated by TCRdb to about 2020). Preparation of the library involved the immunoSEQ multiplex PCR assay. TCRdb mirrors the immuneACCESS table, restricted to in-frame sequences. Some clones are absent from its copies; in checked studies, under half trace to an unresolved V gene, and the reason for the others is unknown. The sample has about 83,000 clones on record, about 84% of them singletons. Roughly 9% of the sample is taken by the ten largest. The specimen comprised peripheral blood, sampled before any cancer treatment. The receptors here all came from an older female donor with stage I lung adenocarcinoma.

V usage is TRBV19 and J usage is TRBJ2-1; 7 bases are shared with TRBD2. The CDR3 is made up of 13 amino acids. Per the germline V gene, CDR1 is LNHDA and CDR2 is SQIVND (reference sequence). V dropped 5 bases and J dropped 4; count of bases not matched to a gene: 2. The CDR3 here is CASSSGRYNEQFF. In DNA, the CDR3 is TGTGCCAGTAGTTCCGGGAGGTACAATGAGCAGTTCTTC.

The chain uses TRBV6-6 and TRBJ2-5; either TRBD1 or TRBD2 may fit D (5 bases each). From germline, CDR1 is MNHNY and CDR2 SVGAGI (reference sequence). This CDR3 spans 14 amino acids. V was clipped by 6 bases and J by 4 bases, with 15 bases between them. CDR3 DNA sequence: TGTGCCAGCAGAACCGGGACCTTGGGAGAGACCCAGTACTTC. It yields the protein CASRTGTLGETQYF.

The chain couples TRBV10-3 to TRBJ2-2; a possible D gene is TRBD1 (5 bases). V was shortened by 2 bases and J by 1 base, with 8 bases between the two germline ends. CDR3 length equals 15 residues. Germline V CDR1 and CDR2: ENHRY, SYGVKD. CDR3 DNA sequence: TGTGCCATCAGTGAGGCCAGGGTGAACACCGGGGAGCTGTTTTTT. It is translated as CAISEARVNTGELFF.

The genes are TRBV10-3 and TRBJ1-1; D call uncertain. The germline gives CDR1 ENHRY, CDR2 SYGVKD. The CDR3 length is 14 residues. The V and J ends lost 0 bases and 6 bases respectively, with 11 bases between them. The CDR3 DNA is TGTGCCATCAGTGAGTCAGCTGGGAAACCTGAAGCTTTCTTT. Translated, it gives CAISESAGKPEAFF.

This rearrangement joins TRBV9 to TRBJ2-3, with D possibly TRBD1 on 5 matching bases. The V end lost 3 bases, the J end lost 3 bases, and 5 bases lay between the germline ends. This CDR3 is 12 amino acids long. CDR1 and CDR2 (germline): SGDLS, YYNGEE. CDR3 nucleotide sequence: TGTGCCAGCAGCGCAGGGACAGATACGCAGTATTTT. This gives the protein CASSAGTDTQYF.

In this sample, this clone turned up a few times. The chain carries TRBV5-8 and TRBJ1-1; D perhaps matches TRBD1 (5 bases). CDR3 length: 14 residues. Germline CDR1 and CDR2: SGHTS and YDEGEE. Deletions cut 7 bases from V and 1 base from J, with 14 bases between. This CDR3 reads CASGREWRNTEAFF. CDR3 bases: TGTGCCAGCGGCAGGGAATGGAGGAACACTGAAGCTTTCTTT.

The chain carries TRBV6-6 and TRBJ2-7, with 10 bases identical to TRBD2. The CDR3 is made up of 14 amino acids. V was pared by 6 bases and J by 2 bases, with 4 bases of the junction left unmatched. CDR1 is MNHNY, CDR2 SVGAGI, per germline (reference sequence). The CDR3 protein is CASSLAGVTYEQYF. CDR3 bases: TGTGCCAGCAGCCTAGCGGGGGTCACCTACGAGCAGTACTTC.

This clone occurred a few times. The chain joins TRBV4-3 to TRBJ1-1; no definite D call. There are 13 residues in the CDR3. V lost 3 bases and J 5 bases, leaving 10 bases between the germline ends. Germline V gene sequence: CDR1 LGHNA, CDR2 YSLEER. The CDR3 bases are TGCGCCAGCAGCCAGGACGTAAGAACTGAAGCTTTCTTT. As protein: CASSQDVRTEAFF.

CDR3 bases: TGTGCCAGCTCACCACGCGAGGTTCGGATTTCTGGGGCCAACGTCCTGACTTTC. Translating gives CASSPREVRISGANVLTF. The V call is TRBV18, the J call TRBJ2-6; D call uncertain. Germline V gene sequence: CDR1 KGHSH, CDR2 LQKENI. The CDR3 is 18 residues long. The ends were cut back, 1 base at V and 1 base at J, with 14 bases in the middle. Using reference TRBV18 and TRBJ2-6 for the parts outside the CDR3, the full variable domain is NAGVMQNPRHLVRRRGQEARLRCSPMKGHSHVYWYRQLPEEGLKFMVYLQKENIIDESGMPKERFSAEFPKEGPSILRIQQVVRGDSAAYFCASSPREVRISGANVLTFGAGSRLTVL.

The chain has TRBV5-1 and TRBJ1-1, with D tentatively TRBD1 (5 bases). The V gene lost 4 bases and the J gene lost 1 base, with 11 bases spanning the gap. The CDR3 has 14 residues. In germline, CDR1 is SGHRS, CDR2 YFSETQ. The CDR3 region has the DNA TGCGCCAGCAGCCGAGACAGAGGGAACACTGAAGCTTTCTTT. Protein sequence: CASSRDRGNTEAFF.

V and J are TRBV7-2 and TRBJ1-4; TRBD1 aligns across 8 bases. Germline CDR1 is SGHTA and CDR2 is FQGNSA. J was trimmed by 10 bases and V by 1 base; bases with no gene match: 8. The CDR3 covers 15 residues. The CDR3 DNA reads TGTGCCAGCAGCTTAGTTGGACAGGGACGGGGAAAACTGTTTTTT. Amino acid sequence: CASSLVGQGRGKLFF.

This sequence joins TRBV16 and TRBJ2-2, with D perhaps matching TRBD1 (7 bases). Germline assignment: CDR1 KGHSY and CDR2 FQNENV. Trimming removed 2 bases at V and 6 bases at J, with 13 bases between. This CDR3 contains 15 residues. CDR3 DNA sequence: TGTGCCAGCAGCCAACTACAGGGGAGGTCCGGGGAGCTGTTTTTT. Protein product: CASSQLQGRSGELFF.

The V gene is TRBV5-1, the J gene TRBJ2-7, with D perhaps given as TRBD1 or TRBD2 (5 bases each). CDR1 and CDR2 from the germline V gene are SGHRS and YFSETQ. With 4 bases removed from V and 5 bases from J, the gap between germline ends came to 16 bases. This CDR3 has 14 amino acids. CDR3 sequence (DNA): TGCGCCAGCAGCCCGGACTCAGGGCTCCACGAGCAGTACTTC. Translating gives CASSPDSGLHEQYF.

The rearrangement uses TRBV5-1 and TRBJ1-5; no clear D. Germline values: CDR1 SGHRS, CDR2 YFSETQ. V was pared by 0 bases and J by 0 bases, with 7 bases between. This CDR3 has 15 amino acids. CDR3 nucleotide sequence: TGCGCCAGCAGCTTGGAGCCAGCTAGCAATCAGCCCCAGCATTTT. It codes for CASSLEPASNQPQHF.

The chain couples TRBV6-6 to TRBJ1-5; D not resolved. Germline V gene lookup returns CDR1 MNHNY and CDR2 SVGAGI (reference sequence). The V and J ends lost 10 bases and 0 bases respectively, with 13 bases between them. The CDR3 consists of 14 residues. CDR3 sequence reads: CATTPPGSNQPQHF. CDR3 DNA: TGTGCCACCACGCCCCCAGGTAGCAATCAGCCCCAGCATTTT.

The CDR3 loop reads CASSLGQLNTEAFF. The CDR3 DNA reads as TGTGCCAGCAGCTTAGGGCAGTTGAACACTGAAGCTTTCTTT. The chain joins TRBV11-3 to TRBJ1-1; D is unresolved. With 1 base removed from V and 0 bases from J, the gap between germline ends came to 6 bases. From germline, CDR1 is SGHNT and CDR2 YENEEA. The CDR3 contains 14 residues.

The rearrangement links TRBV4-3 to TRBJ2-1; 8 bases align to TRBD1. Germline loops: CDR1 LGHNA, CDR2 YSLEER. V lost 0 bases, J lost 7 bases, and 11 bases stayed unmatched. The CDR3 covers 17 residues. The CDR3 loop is CASSQDGGGQAGNEQFF. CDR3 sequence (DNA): TGCGCCAGCAGCCAAGATGGAGGGGGACAGGCCGGTAATGAGCAGTTCTTC.

CDR3 amino acids: CASSVLQGGDYGYTF. CDR3 in DNA: TGTGCCAGCAGCGTACTACAGGGCGGCGACTATGGCTACACCTTC. The chain is built from TRBV11-1 and TRBJ1-2, with D tentatively TRBD1 (6 bases). The V end was cut by 5 bases, the J end by 3 bases, with 16 bases between. CDR3 size: 15 residues. Germline lookup yields CDR1 SGHAT and CDR2 FQDESV (reference sequence).

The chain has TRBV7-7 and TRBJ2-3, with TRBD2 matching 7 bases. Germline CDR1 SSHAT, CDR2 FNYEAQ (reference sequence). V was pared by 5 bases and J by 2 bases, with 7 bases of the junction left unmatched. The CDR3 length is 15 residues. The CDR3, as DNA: TGTGCCAGCAGCCCGATGGGGGGGAACACAGATACGCAGTATTTT. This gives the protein CASSPMGGNTDTQYF.

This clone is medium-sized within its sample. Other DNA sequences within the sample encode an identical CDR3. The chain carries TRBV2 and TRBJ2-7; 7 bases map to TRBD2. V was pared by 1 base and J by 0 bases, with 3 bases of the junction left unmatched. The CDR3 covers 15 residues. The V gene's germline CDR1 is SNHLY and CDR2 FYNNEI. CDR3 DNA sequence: TGTGCCAGCAGTGAAGGGGGAGGGCGCTCCTACGAGCAGTACTTC. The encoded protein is CASSEGGGRSYEQYF.

The CDR3: CASSSRGSYEQYF. CDR3 DNA sequence: TGTGCCAGCAGCTCTAGGGGGAGCTACGAGCAGTACTTC. The rearrangement joins TRBV7-9 to TRBJ2-7, with a possible D match to TRBD1 (6 bases). The ends were cut back, 4 bases at V and 3 bases at J, with 10 bases in the middle. The germline CDR1 and CDR2 sequences are SEHNR and FQNEAQ (reference sequence). The CDR3 spans 13 residues. Drawing the rest from reference TRBV7-9 and TRBJ2-7, the complete variable domain is DTGVSQNPRHKITKRGQNVTFRCDPISEHNRLYWYRQTLGQGPEFLTYFQNEAQLEKSRLLSDRFSAERPKGSFSTLEIQRTEQGDSAMYLCASSSRGSYEQYFGPGTRLTVT.

The CDR3 protein is CASSATGSTEAFF. CDR3 nucleotides: TGTGCCAGCAGTGCCACAGGGAGCACTGAAGCTTTCTTT. The rearrangement uses TRBV2 and TRBJ1-1; a possible D gene is TRBD1 (6 bases). This CDR3 is 13 amino acids long. Germline CDR1 reads SNHLY; CDR2 reads FYNNEI. Trimming stripped 4 bases from V and 4 bases from J, with 10 bases between. Complete variable domain (other parts from reference TRBV2 and TRBJ1-1): EPEVTQTPSHQVTQMGQEVILRCVPISNHLYFYWYRQILGQKVEFLVSFYNNEISEKSEIFDDQFSVERPDGSNFTLKIRSTKLEDSAMYFCASSATGSTEAFFGQGTRLTVV.

The CDR3 nucleotides are TGTGCCAGCAGCCCTTCGGGTGGTTACTATGGCTACACCTTC. It is translated as CASSPSGGYYGYTF. This chain joins TRBV27 and TRBJ1-2; D is ambiguous. The CDR3 has 14 residues. CDR1 MNHEY and CDR2 SMNVEV come from the germline V gene (reference sequence). V was shortened by 6 bases and J by 3 bases, with 14 bases between the two germline ends.

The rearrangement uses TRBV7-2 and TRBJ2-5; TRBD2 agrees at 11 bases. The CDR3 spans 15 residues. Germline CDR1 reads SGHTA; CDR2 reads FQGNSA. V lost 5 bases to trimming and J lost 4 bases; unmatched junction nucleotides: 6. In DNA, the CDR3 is TGTGCCAGCAGCCTAAGACTAGCGGGAAGAGAGACCCAGTACTTC. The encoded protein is CASSLRLAGRETQYF.

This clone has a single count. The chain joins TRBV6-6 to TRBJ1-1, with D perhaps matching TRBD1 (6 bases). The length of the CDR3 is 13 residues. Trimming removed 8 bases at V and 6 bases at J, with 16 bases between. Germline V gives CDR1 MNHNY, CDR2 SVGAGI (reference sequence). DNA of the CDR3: TGTGCCAGCTACCAGGGGCCGGGCTCTGAAGCTTTCTTT. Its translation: CASYQGPGSEAFF.

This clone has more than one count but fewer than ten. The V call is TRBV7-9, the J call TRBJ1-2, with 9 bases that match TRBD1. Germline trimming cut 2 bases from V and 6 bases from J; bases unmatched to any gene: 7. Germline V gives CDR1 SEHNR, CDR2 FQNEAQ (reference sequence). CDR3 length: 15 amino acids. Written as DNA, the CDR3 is TGTGCCAGCAGCTTACCGGGACAGGGTGGGGATGGCTACACCTTC. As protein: CASSLPGQGGDGYTF.

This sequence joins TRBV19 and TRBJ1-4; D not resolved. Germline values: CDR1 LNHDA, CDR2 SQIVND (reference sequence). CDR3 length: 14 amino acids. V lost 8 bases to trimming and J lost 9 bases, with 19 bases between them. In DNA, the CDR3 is TGTGCCAGTCAACGGCAGAACAACGAAAAAAAACTGTTTTTT. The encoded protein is CASQRQNNEKKLFF.

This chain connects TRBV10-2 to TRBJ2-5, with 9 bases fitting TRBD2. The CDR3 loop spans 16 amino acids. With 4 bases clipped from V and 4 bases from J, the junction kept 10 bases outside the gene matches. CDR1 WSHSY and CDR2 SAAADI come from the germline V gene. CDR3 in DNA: TGCGCCAGCAGTGTAACAGCGGGAGGCTTGGGAGAGACCCAGTACTTC. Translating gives CASSVTAGGLGETQYF.

The CDR3 region is CASSQFTSTVSTEAFF. CDR3 bases: TGCGCCAGCAGCCAGTTTACCTCGACCGTAAGCACTGAAGCTTTCTTT. The V and J genes are TRBV4-3 and TRBJ1-1; D remains unclear. The CDR3 totals 16 residues. Per germline, CDR1 LGHNA and CDR2 YSLEER. Trimming removed 3 bases at V and 4 bases at J, with 18 bases between.

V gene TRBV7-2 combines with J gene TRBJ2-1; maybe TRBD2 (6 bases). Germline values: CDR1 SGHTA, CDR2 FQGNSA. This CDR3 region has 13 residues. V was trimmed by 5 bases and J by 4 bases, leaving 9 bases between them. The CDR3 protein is CASSRGAYNEQFF. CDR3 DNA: TGTGCCAGCAGCCGCGGGGCATACAATGAGCAGTTCTTC.

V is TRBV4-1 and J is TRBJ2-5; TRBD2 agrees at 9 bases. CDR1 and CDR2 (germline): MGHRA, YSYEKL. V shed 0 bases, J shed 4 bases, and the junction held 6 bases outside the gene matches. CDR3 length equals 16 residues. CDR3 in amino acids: CASSQDWPSGVETQYF. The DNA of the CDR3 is TGCGCCAGCAGCCAAGATTGGCCTAGCGGGGTAGAGACCCAGTACTTC.

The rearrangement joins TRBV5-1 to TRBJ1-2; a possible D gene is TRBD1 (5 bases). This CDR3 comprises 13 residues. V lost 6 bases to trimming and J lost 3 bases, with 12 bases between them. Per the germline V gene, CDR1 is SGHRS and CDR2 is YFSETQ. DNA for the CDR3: TGCGCCAGCAATGAGGGAGGGGACTATGGCTACACCTTC. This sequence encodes CASNEGGDYGYTF. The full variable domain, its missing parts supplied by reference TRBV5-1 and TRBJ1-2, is KAGVTQTPRYLIKTRGQQVTLSCSPISGHRSVSWYQQTPGQGLQFLFEYFSETQRNKGNFPGRFSGRQFSNSRSEMNVSTLELGDSALYLCASNEGGDYGYTFGSGTRLTVV.